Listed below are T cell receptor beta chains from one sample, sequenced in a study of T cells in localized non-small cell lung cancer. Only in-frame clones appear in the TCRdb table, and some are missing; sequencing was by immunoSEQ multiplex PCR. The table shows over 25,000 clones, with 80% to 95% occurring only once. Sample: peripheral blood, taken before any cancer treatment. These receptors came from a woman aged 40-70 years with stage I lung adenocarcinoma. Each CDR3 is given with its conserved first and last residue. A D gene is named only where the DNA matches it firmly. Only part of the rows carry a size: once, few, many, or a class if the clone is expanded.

CDR3 DNA: TGTGCCAGCTCACCACGGGAGACCCAGTACTTC
CDR3 protein: CASSPRETQYF
D gene: .
V gene: TRBV18
J gene: TRBJ2-5
CDR3 length: 11
clone size: .

CDR3 DNA: TGTGCCAGCAGGTTGCTGCCCGGGACAGGGATTCGCTCTGGAAACACCATATATTTT
CDR3 protein: CASRLLPGTGIRSGNTIYF
D gene: TRBD1
V gene: TRBV7-2
J gene: TRBJ1-3
CDR3 length: 19
clone size: .

CDR3 DNA: TGTGCCAGCAGCCCCCTAGCGGGGGGGCTCCATACGCAGTATTTT
CDR3 protein: CASSPLAGGLHTQYF
D gene: TRBD2
V gene: TRBV11-2
J gene: TRBJ2-3
CDR3 length: 15
clone size: few

CDR3 DNA: TGCGCCAGCAGCTTGGGGCATTCCATGAACACTGAAGCTTTCTTT
CDR3 protein: CASSLGHSMNTEAFF
D gene: .
V gene: TRBV5-1
J gene: TRBJ1-1
CDR3 length: 15
clone size: .

CDR3 DNA: TGTGCCAGCAGTCTGACTAGCGGATACAATGAGCAGTTCTTC
CDR3 protein: CASSLTSGYNEQFF
D gene: TRBD2
V gene: TRBV6-4
J gene: TRBJ2-1
CDR3 length: 14
clone size: .

CDR3 DNA: TGTGCCAGCAGTCCCGGGACAGGGATCCTCGGGCTTGGACTCAATGAGCAGTTCTTC
CDR3 protein: CASSPGTGILGLGLNEQFF
D gene: TRBD1
V gene: TRBV27
J gene: TRBJ2-1
CDR3 length: 19
clone size: .

CDR3 DNA: TGCGCCAGCAGCCAAGAGTACAGTAATTCACCCCTCCACTTT
CDR3 protein: CASSQEYSNSPLHF
D gene: .
V gene: TRBV4-3
J gene: TRBJ1-6
CDR3 length: 14
clone size: .

CDR3 DNA: TGTGCCAGCAGCTCGGACTACACAGATACGCAGTATTTT
CDR3 protein: CASSSDYTDTQYF
D gene: .
V gene: TRBV7-2
J gene: TRBJ2-3
CDR3 length: 13
clone size: .

CDR3 DNA: TGCGCCAGCAGCTTACTAACTAACAGGGCGGACGAGCAGTACTTC
CDR3 protein: CASSLLTNRADEQYF
D gene: .
V gene: TRBV5-1
J gene: TRBJ2-7
CDR3 length: 15
clone size: .

CDR3 DNA: TGTGCCAGCAGTGAACAGGGGAGGGGCAATCAGCCCCAGCATTTT
CDR3 protein: CASSEQGRGNQPQHF
D gene: .
V gene: TRBV2
J gene: TRBJ1-5
CDR3 length: 15
clone size: .

CDR3 DNA: TGTGCCATCAGTTCCGGGGACAACACTGAAGCTTTCTTT
CDR3 protein: CAISSGDNTEAFF
D gene: .
V gene: TRBV10-3
J gene: TRBJ1-1
CDR3 length: 13
clone size: .

CDR3 DNA: TGTGCCAGCAGTTTATTGCCAGATAGCAATCAGCCCCAGCATTTT
CDR3 protein: CASSLLPDSNQPQHF
D gene: .
V gene: TRBV27
J gene: TRBJ1-5
CDR3 length: 15
clone size: .

CDR3 DNA: TGTGCCAGCAGTCCCACGACAGGTCGAGTCTATGGCTACACCTTC
CDR3 protein: CASSPTTGRVYGYTF
D gene: .
V gene: TRBV27
J gene: TRBJ1-2
CDR3 length: 15
clone size: .

CDR3 DNA: TGTGCCAGCAGCGCCGACAGGTCACAGCCCCAGCATTTT
CDR3 protein: CASSADRSQPQHF
D gene: .
V gene: TRBV7-8
J gene: TRBJ1-5
CDR3 length: 13
clone size: .

CDR3 DNA: TGTGCCAGCAGAGGCAGCATGAACACTGAAGCTTTCTTT
CDR3 protein: CASRGSMNTEAFF
D gene: .
V gene: TRBV6-5
J gene: TRBJ1-1
CDR3 length: 13
clone size: .

CDR3 DNA: TGTGCCAGCCGGGCAGGGAGGGCGACTAACTATGGCTACACCTTC
CDR3 protein: CASRAGRATNYGYTF
D gene: .
V gene: TRBV6-5
J gene: TRBJ1-2
CDR3 length: 15
clone size: .